The clone carrying this T cell receptor (beta chain) was observed a handful of times. Its antigen is undetermined. The record originates from a study of T cell responses to AZD1222 COVID-19 vaccine. Clones were sequenced by immunoSEQ multiplex PCR, and TCRdb holds only the in-frame ones, with some missing. The sample has 150,000 to 200,000 clones, 90% seen once. Germline V CDR1 and CDR2: LNHDA, SQIVND (reference sequence). V was pared by 7 bases and J by 0 bases, with 16 bases between. This CDR3 has 16 residues. Study-wide results and caveats: Increases in Spike-specific TCR breadth and depth were seen after two AZD1222 doses.

The TCR was taken from an adult who received the AZD1222 COVID-19 vaccine. Sequenced here: peripheral blood, sampled 28 days after the second AZD1222 dose. The rearrangement joins TRBV19 to TRBJ1-5; D not certain. CDR3: CASTPGEGNSNQPQHF. The DNA of the CDR3 is TGTGCCAGTACCCCTGGGGAAGGGAATAGCAATCAGCCCCAGCATTTT.